This is a list of T cell receptor beta chains from one sample in a study of T cells in Graves' hyperthyroidism and ophthalmopathy. TCRdb analysed the multiplex PCR reads with MiXCR anew, one entry per CDR3 protein. The sample records about 640,000 distinct CDR3 sequences, roughly 46% being singletons. Sequenced: peripheral blood or thyroid tissue (not recorded which). The receptors here all came from an adult man with Graves' disease, either hyperthyroidism or ophthalmopathy (not recorded which). Both conserved end residues are part of each CDR3. The D gene is left open where the match is weak. Clone size is not always given. Where it is, it says once, few, many or a class for expanded clones.

-,-,TRBJ2-7,TRBV5-1,TGCGCCGGCAGCTTGTACGGCGGGACGAGCTCCTACGAGCAGTACTTC,CAGSLYGGTSSYEQYF
many,-,TRBJ1-4,TRBV4-1,TGCGCCAGCAGCCAAGGTCCTGTGAATGAAAAACTGTTTTTT,CASSQGPVNEKLFF
-,TRBD1,TRBJ1-1,TRBV12-3/TRBV12-4,TGTGCCAGCAGTTCCGCGGACAGGGGGCGAGACACTGAAGCTTTCTTT,CASSSADRGRDTEAFF
-,-,TRBJ1-2,TRBV19,TGTGCCAGTAGTATTCTAGGTGGCGACACCTTC,CASSILGGDTF
few,TRBD1,TRBJ1-1,TRBV7-9,TGTGCCAGCAGCTTAGTAGGGACAGGGGATAACACTGAAGCTTTCTTT,CASSLVGTGDNTEAFF
once,-,TRBJ1-5,TRBV12-3/TRBV12-4,TGTGCCAGCAGTTTGGATCTGAGCAGACAGCCCCAGCATTTT,CASSLDLSRQPQHF
-,TRBD1,TRBJ1-2,TRBV7-9,TGTGCCAGCAGCTCCGCAGGGGGTGGCTACACCTTC,CASSSAGGGYTF
-,-,TRBJ2-2,TRBV29-1,TGCAGCGGTGGGTTTAACACCGGGGAGCTGTTTTTT,CSGGFNTGELFF
-,TRBD1,TRBJ1-2,TRBV20-1,TGCAGTGCGCAAAAACCGGGACAGGGGGAAAGCTATGGCTACACCTTC,CSAQKPGQGESYGYTF
-,TRBD1,TRBJ2-7,TRBV13,TGTGCCAGCAGCCTTAGGATGTGGACAGGGGCCTACGAGCAGTACTTC,CASSLRMWTGAYEQYF
few,-,TRBJ2-5,TRBV2,TGTGCCAGCAGCTTCCGGAGGGCTCAAGAGACCCAGTACTTC,CASSFRRAQETQYF
-,-,TRBJ1-1,TRBV7-9,TGTGCCAGCAGCATATTTCCAGGGATAACTGAAGCTTTCTTT,CASSIFPGITEAFF
few,-,TRBJ2-7,TRBV6-6,TGTGCCAGCAGTGAATGGTCAAGGGGGGGCTCCTACGAGCAGTACTTC,CASSEWSRGGSYEQYF
-,TRBD1,TRBJ1-2,TRBV7-9,TGTGCCACCAGCGTGACAGGGATAGATCGCTATGGCTACACCTTC,CATSVTGIDRYGYTF
-,TRBD1,TRBJ1-6,TRBV6-6,TGTGCCAGCAGGCTTTTGGGACAGGGAAATTCACCCCTCCACTTT,CASRLLGQGNSPLHF
-,-,TRBJ2-2,TRBV20-1,TGCAGTGCTCCCAAGAACACCGGGGAGCTGTTTTTT,CSAPKNTGELFF
once,-,TRBJ2-5,TRBV19,TGTGCCAGTAGTGACACCGTCATATTAGAGACCCAGTACTTC,CASSDTVILETQYF
-,-,TRBJ1-1,TRBV25-1,TGTGCCAGCAGTGAAACAAAGAAAGCTTTCTTT,CASSETKKAFF
many,TRBD1,TRBJ2-7,TRBV20-1,TGCAGTGCTAGAGAAGGGACAGCAGACGAGCAGTACTTC,CSAREGTADEQYF
-,-,TRBJ2-2,TRBV12-3/TRBV12-4,TGTGCCAGCAGCCCGCAGGGGATTTTGAACACCGGGGAGCTGTTTTTT,CASSPQGILNTGELFF
-,-,TRBJ1-1,TRBV14,TGTGCCAGCAGGCCAGGGACGGTGATGAACACTGAAGCTTTCTTT,CASRPGTVMNTEAFF
-,-,TRBJ1-6,TRBV15,TGTGCCACCAGCAGAGATCTGAACTATAATTCACCCCTCCACTTT,CATSRDLNYNSPLHF
few,TRBD1,TRBJ1-2,TRBV7-4,TGTGCCAGCAGTTCACCCGGGACAGGGTCCAGATCCTATGGCTACACCTTC,CASSSPGTGSRSYGYTF
-,-,TRBJ1-5,TRBV7-6,TGTGCCAGCAGTTTAGTGACAGAATATCAGCCCCAGCATTTT,CASSLVTEYQPQHF
-,-,TRBJ2-5,TRBV25-1,TGTGCTAGGCATTTGGACCAGCCAGCGGAGACCCAGTACTTC,CARHLDQPAETQYF